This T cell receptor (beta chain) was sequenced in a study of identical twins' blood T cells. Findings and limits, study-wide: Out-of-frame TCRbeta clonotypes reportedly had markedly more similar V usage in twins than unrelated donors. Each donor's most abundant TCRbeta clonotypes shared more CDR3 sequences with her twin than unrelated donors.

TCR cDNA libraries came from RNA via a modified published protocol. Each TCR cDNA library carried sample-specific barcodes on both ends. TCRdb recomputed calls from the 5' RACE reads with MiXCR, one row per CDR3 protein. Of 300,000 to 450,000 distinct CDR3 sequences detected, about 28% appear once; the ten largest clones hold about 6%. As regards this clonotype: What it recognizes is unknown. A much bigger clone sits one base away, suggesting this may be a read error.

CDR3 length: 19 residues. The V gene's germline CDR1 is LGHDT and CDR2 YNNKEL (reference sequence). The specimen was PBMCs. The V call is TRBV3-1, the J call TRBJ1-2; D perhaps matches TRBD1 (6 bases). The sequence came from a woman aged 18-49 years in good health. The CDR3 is CASSQMRSGQGTANYDYTF. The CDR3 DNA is TGTGCCAGCAGCCAAATGCGTTCTGGCCAGGGGACCGCTAACTATGACTACACCTTC.